The text below deals with one TCR beta chain. They isolated at least 7 million PBMCs from each sample. Extraction yielded at least 5.5 micrograms of total RNA per sample. Then a second PCR, running roughly 7 to 11 cycles, was carried out with a sample-barcoded 5' primer and a J-beta primer mix. Every single cDNA molecule received a tag from a template-switch adaptor with 12 random nucleotides. TCRdb recomputed calls from the 5' RACE reads with MiXCR, one row per CDR3 protein. In the table there are 380,000 or so distinct CDR3 sequences, approximately 52% of which are singletons. These data come from a study of blood T cells in healthy people across ages. The J segment lost 3 bases and the V segment lost 6 bases, leaving 4 bases of the junction unmatched. The CDR3 is 14 residues long. Germline V gene sequence: CDR1 SNHLY, CDR2 FYNNEI.

This receptor was taken from a man aged 55 to 70 in good health. This chain joins TRBV2 and TRBJ2-2; 7 bases are a match to TRBD2. Sequenced material: blood. The CDR3 here is CASRAGVDTGELFF. CDR3 nucleotide sequence: TGTGCCAGCAGGGCGGGAGTAGACACCGGGGAGCTGTTTTTT.